These 14 T cell receptor beta chains originate from one sample sequenced in a study of tumor and adjacent non-tumor tissue in lung cancer. No cell sorting was done before RNA was extracted from the tissue. More than 3 cm separated this lung sample from the edge of the tumor. A modified ARM-PCR protocol with three rounds of nested PCR amplified TCRbeta. Via MiXCR, TCRdb re-called the multiplex PCR reads, giving one row per CDR3 protein. The sample carries 100,000 or so distinct CDR3 sequences, around three fifths recorded once. The sample taken for sequencing was distant non-tumor lung tissue. The receptors come from a man younger than 45 with non-small cell lung cancer.

J is TRBJ1-1 and V is TRBV7-8; D unclear. Germline V lookup: CDR1 SGHVS, CDR2 FQNEAQ. The CDR3 consists of 16 residues. Trimming took 0 bases from V and 0 from J, leaving 11 bases between them. In nucleotides, the CDR3 is TGTGCCAGCAGCTTAGCGGAGAAACTCATGAACACTGAAGCTTTCTTT. The encoded protein is CASSLAEKLMNTEAFF.

This clonotype was observed many times. The genes are TRBV20-1 and TRBJ2-1; 8 positions agree with TRBD1. Per the germline V gene, CDR1 is DFQATT and CDR2 is SNEGSKA (reference sequence). V dropped 5 bases and J dropped 1; count of bases not matched to a gene: 4. The CDR3 totals 14 residues. CDR3 DNA sequence: TGCAGTGCTCAGACAGGGGTTTCCTACAATGAGCAGTTCTTC. This translates into CSAQTGVSYNEQFF.

This clonotype was counted between two and nine times. Given a much more abundant clone one base away, this may be a read error. As the CDR3 is not closed by the conserved phenylalanine or tryptophan, this likely results from a read error. The chain couples TRBV20-1 to TRBJ2-5; D is possibly TRBD2 (5 bases). The CDR3 is 13 amino acids. Per germline, CDR1 DFQATT and CDR2 SNEGSKA (reference sequence). The V gene lost 5 bases and the J gene lost 3 bases, with 13 bases spanning the gap. CDR3 sequence (DNA): TGCAGTGCTTGGTGGGAGAATAAAGAGACCCAGTACCTC. Protein sequence: CSAWWENKETQYL.

In regard to this clonotype: This likely comes from a read error, as the CDR3 has no conserved phenylalanine or tryptophan at its end. The V gene is TRBV6-5, the J gene TRBJ2-7; 11 bases fit TRBD2. V was clipped by 7 bases and J by 3 bases; unmatched bases: 11. The CDR3 spans 16 residues. Germline V gene data show CDR1 as MNHEY and CDR2 as SVGAGI. This chain's CDR3 is CASIASGTSGHYEQYL. The CDR3 region has the DNA TGTGCCAGCATTGCGTCCGGGACTAGCGGACACTACGAGCAGTACTTA.

For this clonotype: This CDR3 is missing its conserved last phenylalanine or tryptophan, likely due to a read error. The V call is TRBV5-1, the J call TRBJ1-1; D might be TRBD1 (5 bases). The CDR3 runs 13 residues. Germline V gene data show CDR1 as SGHRS and CDR2 as YFSETQ. V lost 1 base, J lost 4 bases, and 8 bases lay in between. CDR3 residues: CASSLIGGTEAFI. The CDR3 coding sequence is TGCGCCAGCAGCTTGATTGGGGGCACTGAAGCTTTCATT.

CDR3 sequence: CVSARCVPGQETQYF. CDR3 in DNA: TGTGTCAGTGCCCGCTGCGTGCCAGGACAAGAGACCCAGTACTTC. The genes are TRBV12-5 and TRBJ2-5; the D is unclear. This CDR3 contains 15 residues. Germline loops: CDR1 LGHNT, CDR2 FRNRAP. The full variable domain, completed using reference TRBV12-5 and TRBJ2-5, is DARVTQTPRHKVTEMGQEVTMRCQPILGHNTVFWYRQTMMQGLELLAYFRNRAPLDDSGMPKDRFSAEMPDATLATLKIQPSEPRDSAVYFCVSARCVPGQETQYFGPGTRLLVL.

This clonotype was picked up one time. Compared with germline, one end of the junction differs, possibly owing to a read error. This chain joins TRBV6-2 or TRBV6-3 and TRBJ2-3; the D call may be TRBD1 or TRBD2 (5 bases each). The V gene's germline CDR1 is MNHEY and CDR2 SVGEGT. The CDR3 covers 13 residues. The DNA of the CDR3 is TGTGTCAGCAGTTTACAGGAGGTAGATACGCTGTATTTT. This codes for CVSSLQEVDTLYF.

This clonotype was recorded many times. The J gene is TRBJ1-2, the V gene TRBV6-5; D unclear. The CDR3 sequence is 13 residues long. Trimming took 6 bases from V and 3 from J, leaving 11 bases between them. From germline, CDR1 is MNHEY and CDR2 SVGAGI. The CDR3 is CASSLSSDYGYTF. CDR3 DNA: TGTGCCAGCAGCTTATCATCGGACTATGGCTACACCTTC.

This rearrangement joins TRBV29-1 to TRBJ2-3; 7 nucleotides agree with TRBD2. The CDR3 extends over 13 amino acids. Per germline, CDR1 SQVTM and CDR2 ANQGSEA. Here the CDR3 DNA reads TGCAGTCTTGCAGGCGGGGGTACAGATACGCAGTATTTT. This translates into CSLAGGGTDTQYF.

This clonotype has a count of ten or more. This chain joins TRBV7-9 and TRBJ1-2, with D possibly TRBD1 on 6 matching bases. The germline gives CDR1 SEHNR, CDR2 FQNEAQ (reference sequence). This CDR3 spans 13 amino acids. Deletions cut 5 bases from V and 4 bases from J, with 11 bases between. The CDR3 here is CASSPGVGYGYTF. Here the CDR3 DNA reads TGTGCCAGCAGCCCAGGGGTGGGCTATGGCTACACCTTC. Combining the CDR3 with reference TRBV7-9 and TRBJ1-2 gives the whole variable domain DTGVSQNPRHKITKRGQNVTFRCDPISEHNRLYWYRQTLGQGPEFLTYFQNEAQLEKSRLLSDRFSAERPKGSFSTLEIQRTEQGDSAMYLCASSPGVGYGYTFGSGTRLTVV.

In the case of this clonotype: A much larger clone sits a single nucleotide away, making a read error possible. The V and J genes are TRBV24-1 and TRBJ1-5, with D maybe TRBD1 (6 bases). The CDR3 consists of 16 residues. CDR1 KGHDR and CDR2 SFDVKD come from the germline V gene. CDR3 amino acids: CATSESGLGGNQSQHF. DNA for the CDR3: TGTGCCACCAGTGAATCGGGCCTTGGGGGCAATCAGTCCCAGCATTTT.

Concerning this clonotype itself: This likely comes from a read error, as the CDR3 has no conserved phenylalanine or tryptophan at its end. This chain joins TRBV6-6 and TRBJ2-7; D is perhaps TRBD1 (6 bases). The CDR3 sequence is 14 residues long. CDR1 and CDR2 (germline): MNHNY, SVGAGI (reference sequence). CDR3 loop: CARSFRDTSYEQYS. The CDR3 bases are TGTGCCAGAAGTTTCCGGGACACCTCCTACGAGCAGTACTCC.

A word on this clonotype: One junction end does not reproduce the germline sequence, and a read error may be involved. The chain joins TRBV11-2 to TRBJ2-1; TRBD2 might be the D (6 bases). In germline, CDR1 is SGHAT, CDR2 FQNNGV. The length of the CDR3 is 16 residues. The CDR3 sequence is CASNSYASASYIEQFF. In DNA, the CDR3 is TGTGCCAGCAACTCATATGCTAGCGCGTCCTACATTGAGCAGTTCTTC.

This chain uses TRBV5-5 with TRBJ1-6; D gene uncertain. Germline V gene sequence: CDR1 SGHKS, CDR2 YYEKEE (reference sequence). CDR3 size: 15 residues. The CDR3 DNA follows: TGTGTCAGTAGCTTGTATTCTGGGAGTAATTCACCCCTCCACTTT. It translates to CVSSLYSGSNSPLHF.